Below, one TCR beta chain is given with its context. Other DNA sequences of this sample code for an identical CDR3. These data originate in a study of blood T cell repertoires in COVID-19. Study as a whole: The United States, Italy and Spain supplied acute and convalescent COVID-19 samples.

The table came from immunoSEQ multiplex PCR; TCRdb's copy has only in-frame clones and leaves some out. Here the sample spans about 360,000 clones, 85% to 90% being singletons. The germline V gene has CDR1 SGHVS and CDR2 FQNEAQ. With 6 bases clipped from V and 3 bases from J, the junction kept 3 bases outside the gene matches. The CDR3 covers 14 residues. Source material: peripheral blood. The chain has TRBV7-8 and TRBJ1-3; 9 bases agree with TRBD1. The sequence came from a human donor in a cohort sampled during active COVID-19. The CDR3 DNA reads TGTGCCAGCAGTTTGACAGGGGGTGGAAACACCATATATTTT. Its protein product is CASSLTGGGNTIYF.